This note documents a single TCR beta chain sequence. The V end lost 5 bases, the J end lost 9 bases, and 16 bases lay between the germline ends. The germline CDR1 and CDR2 sequences are MNHEY and SMNVEV (reference sequence). The CDR3 has 13 residues. In TCRdb, the RT-PCR reads were re-called with MiXCR into one record per CDR3 protein. The sample carries 650,000 to 800,000 distinct CDR3 sequences, approximately 15% recorded once. The sequenced material came from memory CD4+ T cells from blood. This sequence originates from a female donor in good health, serving as a healthy control. This sequence joins TRBV27 and TRBJ1-1; a weak D match, TRBD1 (5 bases). The CDR3 DNA follows: TGTGCCAGCAGTGCCCGGTGGGGGGAGAAAGCTTTCTTT. Amino acid sequence: CASSARWGEKAFF.